This T cell receptor beta chain was observed in a study of cytomegalovirus exposure and HLA in healthy donors (TCRdb year 2017). General notes on the study: An earlier analysis of approximately 640 of the donors reported about 290 Gb of sequence data and around 110 million unique TCR beta sequences from some 180 million T cells. To predict cytomegalovirus infection status, the study brought together high-throughput TCR immunosequencing, statistical association of individual TCRs with disease status, and machine learning. A later analysis re-analyzed previously published TCR beta repertoires from approximately 670 donors and added high-resolution HLA genotyping to study TCR occurrence patterns. Typing coverage varied by locus: about 620-630 donors for A, B, C, DRB1 and DQB1; roughly 500 for DQA1; about 570 for DPA1; approximately 470 for DPB1. The genetic ancestry cluster associated with self-reported Caucasian donors included 81% of the 350 to 500 genotyped donors. All discovery cohort repertoires had been generated using a single sequencing platform. Class I and class II HLA loci were covered by the typing at four-digit resolution. An early release that covered some 630 HLA-typed donors contained around 330 gigabases of sequencing data and 85 million to 100 million unique TCR sequences. The study used immunosequencing to profile the T cell repertoires of under 700 subjects and linked those repertoires to cytomegalovirus serostatus. Alongside the repertoire data, information on donor age, sex, ethnicity and CMV serostatus was compiled. Roughly 5 DR-DQ haplotypes were handled as single units for association and clustering, since linkage in the cohort was strong. Among around 400 genotyped donors of the cohort, an average of around 250,000 unique TCR beta nucleotide sequences was sequenced per donor, of which about 18% were non-productive. In the later analysis, no new phenotypic data were used to find candidate immune exposures; instead, reliance was placed on TCR beta sequences and their occurrence across donors. In an earlier analysis of 500 to 650 of the donors, high-throughput TCR beta sequencing was used to judge whether each TCR beta V gene segment behaved as functional or pseudogenic. Besides the first cohort of approximately 670 subjects, a separate validation cohort made up of over a hundred different subjects was used. A later genetic analysis used genome-wide SNP genotypes for about three fifths of the 666 donors, treating that subset as a discovery cohort. The study aimed to test whether cataloging public T cell receptors could reveal signatures of past pathogen exposure.

The library was obtained by the immunoSEQ multiplex PCR assay. For the multiplex PCR, a mixture combining 60 forward primers for TCR Vbeta segments and 13 reverse primers for TCR Jbeta segments was used. Amplification of the CDR3 region of rearranged TCR beta genes was performed with a multiplex PCR assay on genomic DNA. The amplified TCR beta libraries were sequenced on the Illumina HiSeq System as 87-base-pair reads. The authors' pipeline ran thus. Across the 600 to 700 repertoires, a later analysis counted 75 million to 90 million unique TCR beta chains, some 11 million of which were shared by at least two donors. A nearest-neighbor algorithm error-corrected the raw reads and collapsed the reads into unique sequences, merging closely related sequences to remove PCR and sequencing errors. V, D and J gene segments were assigned by aligning CDR3 sequences to IMGT reference sequences. Each retained sequence needed at least a six-nucleotide match to both a V gene segment and a J gene segment. A rearrangement counted as productive if the CDR3 had no stop codons and remained in frame with V and J, and every other rearrangement counted as non-productive. CDR3 was defined according to IMGT convention as the region running from the second conserved V-encoded cysteine to the conserved J-encoded phenylalanine. Sequences without an unambiguous match to a single V gene segment were excluded from the earlier analysis of over 500 of the donors. In an earlier analysis of approximately 590 of the donors, V segments were called functional above 56.7% productive rearrangements and were called segregating when the between-donor standard deviation exceeded 5%. To diagnose cytomegalovirus status from the catalog of TCR beta chain sequences, a statistical classification framework was built. In a later analysis, TCR nucleotide sequences were compared against IMGT/GENE-DB human TR gene sequences so that V and J genes could be assigned. In a later analysis, CDR3 sequences and most-parsimonious VDJ recombination scenarios were assigned using the TCRdist pipeline. A later analysis defined each TCR beta chain by its CDR3 amino acid sequence plus V-gene family, and excluded reads lacking a unique V-gene family. To address suspected cross-contamination and a sequencing artifact, a later analysis removed under 600 highly shared, low-generation-probability nucleotide sequences. For each public chain, a later analysis derived a clonal expansion index from normalized ranks of inferred template counts within each repertoire. Generation probabilities in a later analysis came from a VDJ recombination model fitted to out-of-frame rearrangements, and those results were checked against IGoR. A later analysis scored TCR-TCR, TCR-HLA and TCR-CMV co-occurrence with hypergeometric tests, applying a repertoire-size bias correction to TCR pairs. To estimate false discovery rates, a later analysis permuted the HLA or CMV assignments 20 times. In a later analysis, co-occurring TCRs were grouped using DBSCAN, with TCRdist sequence similarity added in when clustering inside HLA-allele-positive subsets. Co-occurrence clustering excluded repertoires with fewer than 30,000 or more than 120,000 public chains, plus five with anomalous nucleotide sharing. TCRdb retrieved this table from immuneACCESS and kept in-frame rearrangements only. Not all clones are present; in checked studies, unresolved V genes account for under half, and no reason is known for the remainder. That table is the source of V, J and clone size, and D and trimming were worked out from the DNA. A total of 90,000 to 120,000 clones appear in this sample, over 65% of them only once. The biggest ten clones account for 14% of the sample.

Results the study describes overall, beyond this receptor: Some IMGT-functional V segments, including TRBV6-2 and TRBV6-3, could not be distinguished by the 87-base-pair reads and were therefore excluded. A further reported finding was that TCR beta sequences accurately predicted the HLA-A and HLA-B alleles for most subjects in the first cohort. In both the original and validation cohorts, the classifier was reported to diagnose cytomegalovirus status with high specificity and sensitivity. A later analysis associated roughly 17,000 TCR beta sequences with specific HLA alleles at a false discovery rate of 0.05. Immune exposure information for the cohort was limited to CMV serostatus. A later genetic analysis associated a missense DCLRE1C variant with V-gene and J-gene trimming of TCR beta chains, and an independent cohort replicated the association. In the study, about 150 TCR beta chains were listed as associated with cytomegalovirus. In a later analysis, the rate of TCR association differed among HLA loci, with DRB1 alleles having the most associated TCRs and HLA-C alleles having the fewest. According to a later analysis, parvovirus B19, influenza, CMV and Epstein-Barr virus appeared linked to several top co-occurrence clusters. Correlated functional status among segregating V segments might be attributable to linkage disequilibrium, but an unknown experimental factor could not be ruled out. Only TCR beta chains were sequenced in this cohort, and the absence of alpha or paired-chain data limited detectable features. While some public TCRs were present in many individuals, most TCR sequences turned up only very rarely across donors. An earlier analysis of around 500 of the donors showed that most TCR beta V segments appeared in productive rearrangements either about 90% or about 30% of the time, which broadly matched IMGT annotations. According to the authors, the approach could potentially be generalized to other disease states and immunological phenotypes. In a later analysis, most CMV-associated TCR beta chains were found to appear HLA-restricted, with HLA associations seemingly driven largely by CMV exposure. According to a later genetic analysis, donors in an Asian-associated ancestry cluster had fewer N-insertions in productive TCRs than the approximately 650-donor mean. Because counts were too low, 15 to 20 rarely observed V segments, including chromosome 9 orphons, were excluded from the earlier analysis of around 640 of the donors. Strong co-occurrence of HLA alleles, especially DR and DQ, made assigning TCR associations to individual alleles difficult. A cluster of highly shared sequence variants was judged likely to be a technical artifact of the sequencing pipeline. Because some donors lacked HLA typing at each locus, the association tests relied only on the typed subset. In a later analysis, HLA-associated TCR beta chains were found to be more clonally expanded and to have lower generation probabilities than equally common non-associated chains. Presence/absence analyses assumed roughly uniform sequencing depth across donors, an assumption that may not hold. Three of the identified cytomegalovirus-associated TCR beta chains were confirmed in vitro to be specific for cytomegalovirus antigens.

The cohort comprised 670 or so healthy bone marrow donors. All cohort members were sampled while nominally healthy, although unrecorded immune exposures were likely present. The donor tested CMV seropositive and was one of the 289 seropositive cohort members. Every donor gave a peripheral blood sample, and the peripheral blood mononuclear cells from that sample were used for TCR beta sequencing. The Qiagen DNeasy Blood Extraction Kit was used to extract genomic DNA from the blood cell samples. The V and J ends are trimmed by 0 bases and 5 bases, leaving 17 bases between them. The CDR1 and CDR2 encoded by the germline V gene are SGHDT and YYEEEE. The CDR3 spans 17 residues, from the cysteine through the phenylalanine. Only the CDR3 part of the read is kept: 51 bases, read in frame from the first base. This clone was seen more than once but under ten times. Its antigen remains unidentified. Base qualities were left out, and no much larger clone turns up one base away.

The sample taken for sequencing was PBMCs. This TCR came from a woman aged 40 to 55 in good health and CMV-seropositive. Recombination joined TRBV5-6 with TRBJ2-2, with TRBD1 perhaps the D gene, on 6 matching bases. The nucleotides read TGTGCCAGCAGCTTGGGGGGTTTTGGGACACGGACCGGGGAGCTGTTTTTT. This is translated as CASSLGGFGTRTGELFF.